This T cell receptor (beta chain) was captured by sequencing in a study of beta chain features in type 1 diabetes. Overall study: Cell yields, age and gender were similar between patients and healthy donors.

The study reverse transcribed the entire isolated RNA, so it sequenced expressed TCRB transcripts. The method was immunoSEQ multiplex PCR; TCRdb's version includes in-frame clones alone and lacks a portion of them. The repertoire holds 150,000 to 200,000 clones, with about 7.9% as singletons. General observations from the study: For Type 1 diabetes patients, all four CD4+ subsets carried TCRB CDR3s that were moderately but significantly shorter. Compared to healthy donors, patients appeared to have naive, central memory and Treg TCRB repertoires that were more alike. A definitive answer on HLA type influencing TCRB rearrangement was not reached here.

Germline V gives CDR1 MNHEY, CDR2 SMNVEV (reference sequence). The CDR3 runs 16 residues. Trimming pared 3 bases from V and 1 base from J, leaving 13 bases between. Regarding this clone: The target antigen is unknown.

This receptor was taken from a young man with type 1 diabetes. Sequencing input: central memory CD4+ T cells from blood. The chain joins TRBV27 to TRBJ1-5; D may be TRBD1 (5 bases). The CDR3 loop is CASSLWGPLSNQPQHF. CDR3 bases: TGTGCCAGCAGTTTGTGGGGCCCCTTAAGCAATCAGCCCCAGCATTTT.